This T cell receptor beta chain stems from a study of glioma-infiltrating T cells after dendritic cell vaccination. Generated by immunoSEQ multiplex PCR, the TCRdb table keeps only in-frame clones and is missing some. The table lists 60,000 to 70,000 clones, 82% of them singletons. The germline CDR1 and CDR2 sequences are MNHNS and SASEGT. V was clipped by 3 bases and J by 0 bases, with 11 bases between them. The length of the CDR3 is 16 residues. The sequenced sample was blood, obtained before dendritic cell vaccination. The rearrangement joins TRBV6-1 to TRBJ2-2; no reliable D call. This clonotype was obtained from a human donor with glioblastoma. The CDR3 DNA reads as TGTGCCAGCAGTGACCCCCCTCTTCCGAACACCGGGGAGCTGTTTTTT. Its protein product is CASSDPPLPNTGELFF.